This T cell receptor (beta chain) stems from a study of T cell repertoires in cytomegalovirus infection. TCRdb reanalysed the reads using MiXCR and keeps one entry per CDR3 protein. The sample lists around 43,000 distinct CDR3 sequences; approximately 22% were seen once. CDR3 length: 13 residues. Germline-derived CDR1 and CDR2 are SEHNR and FQNEAQ (reference sequence). V lost 1 base to trimming and J lost 1 base, with 4 bases between them. The table lists this clonotype with many counts. Its specificity is unknown. This sequence was found in a human donor in good health (CMV status not recorded). Some clones in this sample may be carry-over from other donors' samples. The sequenced material came from PBMCs, sequenced either directly or after in vitro stimulation (not recorded which). The chain joins TRBV7-9 to TRBJ1-2; no clear D. In nucleotides, the CDR3 is TGTGCCAGCAGCTTAGTTGTTAACTATGGCTACACCTTC. The encoded protein is CASSLVVNYGYTF.